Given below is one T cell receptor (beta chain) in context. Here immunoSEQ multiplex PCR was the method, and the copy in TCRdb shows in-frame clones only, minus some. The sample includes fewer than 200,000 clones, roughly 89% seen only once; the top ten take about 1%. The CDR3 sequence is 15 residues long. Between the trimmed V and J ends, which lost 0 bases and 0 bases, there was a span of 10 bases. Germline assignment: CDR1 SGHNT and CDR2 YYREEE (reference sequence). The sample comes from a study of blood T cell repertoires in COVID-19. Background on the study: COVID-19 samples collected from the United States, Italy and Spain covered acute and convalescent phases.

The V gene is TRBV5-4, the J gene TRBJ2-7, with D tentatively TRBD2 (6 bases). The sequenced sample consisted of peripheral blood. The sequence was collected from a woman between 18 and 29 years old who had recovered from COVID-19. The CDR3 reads CASSLGGKSSYEQYF. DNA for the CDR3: TGTGCCAGCAGCTTGGGCGGGAAGAGCTCCTACGAGCAGTACTTC. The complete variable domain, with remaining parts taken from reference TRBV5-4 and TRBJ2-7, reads ETGVTQSPTHLIKTRGQQVTLRCSSQSGHNTVSWYQQALGQGPQFIFQYYREEENGRGNFPPRFSGLQFPNYSSELNVNALELDDSALYLCASSLGGKSSYEQYFGPGTRLTVT.